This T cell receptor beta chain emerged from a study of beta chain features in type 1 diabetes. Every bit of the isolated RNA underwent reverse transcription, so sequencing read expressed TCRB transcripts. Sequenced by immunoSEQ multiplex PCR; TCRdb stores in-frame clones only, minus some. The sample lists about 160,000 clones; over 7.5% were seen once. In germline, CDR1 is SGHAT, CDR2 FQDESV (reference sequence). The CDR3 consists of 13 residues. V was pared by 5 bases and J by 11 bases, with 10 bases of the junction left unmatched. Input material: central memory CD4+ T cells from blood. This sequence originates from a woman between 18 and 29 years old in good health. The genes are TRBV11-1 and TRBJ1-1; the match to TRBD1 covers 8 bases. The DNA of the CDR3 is TGTGCCAGCAGCCAGGGACAGGCCCTCGGGGCTTTCTTT. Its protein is CASSQGQALGAFF.